A single sample gave rise to the 15 T cell receptor beta chains below, sequenced in a study of a mutant IDH1 vaccine in newly diagnosed glioma. TCRdb's copy holds only in-frame clones and misses some; the assay was immunoSEQ multiplex PCR. This sample yields some 29,000 clones, of which around three quarters are seen a single time; just over 7.5% belongs to the top ten. Documented time point: week 35, safety follow-up. The vaccine gave 300 ug of a 20-mer mutant IDH1 peptide subcutaneously per dose. The antigens these receptors bind are not known. This specimen was PBMCs, taken from a glioma patient whose treatment included an IDH1 peptide vaccine. These receptors originate from a man in his fifties with glioma.

The rearrangement joins TRBV27 to TRBJ2-7; D is unclear. V was clipped by 3 bases and J by 0 bases, with 9 bases between them. Germline V gene lookup returns CDR1 MNHEY and CDR2 SMNVEV (reference sequence). There are 14 residues in the CDR3. CDR3 nucleotide sequence: TGTGCCAGCAGTTTTAGCTTCAGCTCCTACGAGCAGTACTTC. Its translation: CASSFSFSSYEQYF.

J is TRBJ2-3 and V is TRBV13, with 8 nucleotides matching TRBD1. The CDR3 extends over 15 amino acids. Germline V gene lookup returns CDR1 PRHDT and CDR2 FYEKMQ (reference sequence). V lost 5 bases, J lost 5 bases, and 9 bases stayed unmatched. CDR3 residues: CASSARGQGRDTQYF. The DNA of the CDR3 is TGTGCCAGCAGCGCCCGAGGACAGGGAAGAGATACGCAGTATTTT.

The V call is TRBV5-1, the J call TRBJ2-1, with D perhaps TRBD1 (5 bases). CDR3 length: 14 residues. The germline CDR1 and CDR2 sequences are SGHRS and YFSETQ. V gave up 1 base and J gave up 1 base, with 6 bases separating them. CDR3 DNA: TGCGCCAGCAGCTTGCCAGGGTCCTACAATGAGCAGTTCTTC. It translates to CASSLPGSYNEQFF.

The CDR3 region is CASSEERQPQHF. CDR3 nucleotide sequence: TGTGCCAGCAGTGAAGAGAGACAGCCCCAGCATTTT. The genes are TRBV2 and TRBJ1-5, with unresolved D. The CDR3 is made up of 12 amino acids. V lost 1 base, J lost 7 bases, and 5 bases lay in between. Per germline, CDR1 SNHLY and CDR2 FYNNEI. Full variable domain (outside the CDR3, taken from reference TRBV2 and TRBJ1-5): EPEVTQTPSHQVTQMGQEVILRCVPISNHLYFYWYRQILGQKVEFLVSFYNNEISEKSEIFDDQFSVERPDGSNFTLKIRSTKLEDSAMYFCASSEERQPQHFGDGTRLSIL.

This clone was seen just once. V and J are TRBV6-1 and TRBJ2-1; D perhaps matches TRBD2 (6 bases). This CDR3 has 15 amino acids. The V end lost 5 bases, the J end lost 4 bases, and 15 bases lay between the germline ends. Germline V lookup: CDR1 MNHNS, CDR2 SASEGT. This CDR3 reads CASSRFRLAYNEQFF. The CDR3 coding sequence is TGTGCCAGCAGTCGCTTCAGGCTAGCGTACAATGAGCAGTTCTTC.

Notes on this clone: A read error may explain this, as a much larger clone is one base away. Other DNA sequences in the same sample also yield this CDR3. The chain uses TRBV9 and TRBJ2-1; the D is unclear. Germline V gives CDR1 SGDLS, CDR2 YYNGEE. This CDR3 spans 14 amino acids. CDR3 loop: CASSVDLGANEQFF. CDR3 sequence (DNA): TGTGCCAGCAGTGTAGACTTAGGCGCGAATGAGCAGTTCTTC.

The chain links TRBV5-1 to TRBJ2-5; tentative D call: TRBD2 (5 bases). V shed 2 bases and J shed 3 bases, with 8 bases lying between them. The germline V gene encodes CDR1 SGHRS and CDR2 YFSETQ. The CDR3 has 13 residues. The CDR3 DNA sequence: TGCGCCAGCAGCTTTAGGGAGAAAGAGACCCAGTACTTC. Protein: CASSFREKETQYF.

CDR3 nucleotide sequence: TGTGCCAGCCGCTTTGGGGATTACGAGCAGTACTTC. Its protein is CASRFGDYEQYF. The V call is TRBV6-5, the J call TRBJ2-7; D is uncertain. The CDR3 extends over 12 amino acids. The ends were cut back, 8 bases at V and 4 bases at J, with 12 bases in the middle. Germline V gene data show CDR1 as MNHEY and CDR2 as SVGAGI.

The V and J genes are TRBV5-1 and TRBJ2-5; unclear D gene. CDR1 and CDR2 (germline): SGHRS, YFSETQ. Trimming stripped 4 bases from V and 5 bases from J, with 9 bases between. The CDR3 loop spans 12 amino acids. CDR3: CASSITGETQYF. CDR3 sequence (DNA): TGCGCCAGCAGCATAACCGGGGAGACCCAGTACTTC.

The chain links TRBV7-9 to TRBJ1-2; D call uncertain. V lost 9 bases, J lost 2 bases, and 7 bases lay in between. In germline, CDR1 is SEHNR, CDR2 FQNEAQ (reference sequence). The CDR3 totals 11 residues. The CDR3 reads CASQQNYGYTF. CDR3 nucleotides: TGTGCCAGTCAACAAAACTATGGCTACACCTTC.

This chain uses TRBV5-4 with TRBJ2-7; D not certain. Germline V gene sequence: CDR1 SGHNT, CDR2 YYREEE (reference sequence). The ends were cut back, 5 bases at V and 4 bases at J, with 10 bases in the middle. The CDR3 runs 12 residues. CDR3 bases: TGTGCCAGCAGTCTACTCGGATACGAGCAGTACTTC. It yields the protein CASSLLGYEQYF.

V and J are TRBV30 and TRBJ2-7, with D perhaps being TRBD1 or TRBD2 (5 bases each). This CDR3 spans 14 amino acids. Trimming pared 2 bases from V and 3 bases from J, leaving 14 bases between. The germline V gene encodes CDR1 GTSNPN and CDR2 SVGIG (reference sequence). The CDR3 nucleotides read TGTGCCTGGAGTCCCTCGGGACGGAACTACGAGCAGTACTTC. It is translated as CAWSPSGRNYEQYF.

This chain uses TRBV13 with TRBJ1-5; D call uncertain. V was clipped by 0 bases and J by 0 bases, with 15 bases between them. This CDR3 comprises 18 residues. Germline V gives CDR1 PRHDT, CDR2 FYEKMQ (reference sequence). CDR3 region: CASSLGGGVRYSNQPQHF. The CDR3 DNA sequence: TGTGCCAGCAGCTTAGGCGGTGGGGTGAGATATAGCAATCAGCCCCAGCATTTT.

This clone was detected once. The chain uses TRBV10-1 and TRBJ1-2; D ambiguous. This CDR3 has 16 amino acids. The V gene's germline CDR1 is WNHNN and CDR2 SYGVQD (reference sequence). With 4 bases removed from V and 2 bases from J, the gap between germline ends came to 17 bases. The CDR3 sequence: CASSASREPRNYGYTF. CDR3 sequence (DNA): TGCGCCAGCAGTGCGTCGAGGGAGCCGAGAAACTATGGCTACACCTTC.

The chain uses TRBV28 and TRBJ1-1, with D maybe TRBD1 (5 bases). From germline, CDR1 is MDHEN and CDR2 SYDVKM. Trimming took 6 bases from V and 3 from J, leaving 17 bases between them. The CDR3 is 15 residues long. For the CDR3, the DNA is TGTGCCAGCAGCCCCAGGGCCTGGGGGGACACTGAAGCTTTCTTT. It yields the protein CASSPRAWGDTEAFF.